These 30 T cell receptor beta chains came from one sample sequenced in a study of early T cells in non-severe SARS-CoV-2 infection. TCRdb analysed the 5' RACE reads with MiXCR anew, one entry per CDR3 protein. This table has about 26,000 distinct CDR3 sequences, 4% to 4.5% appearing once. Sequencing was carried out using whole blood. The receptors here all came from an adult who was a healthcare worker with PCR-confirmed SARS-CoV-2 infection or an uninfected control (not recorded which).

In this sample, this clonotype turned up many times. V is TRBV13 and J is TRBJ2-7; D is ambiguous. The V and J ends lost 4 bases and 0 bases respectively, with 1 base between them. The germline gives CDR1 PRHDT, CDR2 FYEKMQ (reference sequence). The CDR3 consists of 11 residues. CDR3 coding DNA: TGTGCCAGCAGCTCCTCCTACGAGCAGTACTTC. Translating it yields CASSSSYEQYF.

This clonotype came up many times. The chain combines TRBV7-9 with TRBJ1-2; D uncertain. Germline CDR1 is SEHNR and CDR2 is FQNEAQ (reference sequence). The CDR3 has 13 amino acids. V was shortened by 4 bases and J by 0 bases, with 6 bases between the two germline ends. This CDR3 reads CASSWPPNYGYTF. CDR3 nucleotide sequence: TGTGCCAGCAGCTGGCCCCCTAACTATGGCTACACCTTC.

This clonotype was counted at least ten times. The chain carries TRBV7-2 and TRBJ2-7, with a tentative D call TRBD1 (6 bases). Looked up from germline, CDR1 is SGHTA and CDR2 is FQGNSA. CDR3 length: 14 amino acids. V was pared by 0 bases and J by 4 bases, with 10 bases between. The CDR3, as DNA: TGTGCCAGCAGCTTAGCGGCAGGGGAGTACGAGCAGTACTTC. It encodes CASSLAAGEYEQYF.

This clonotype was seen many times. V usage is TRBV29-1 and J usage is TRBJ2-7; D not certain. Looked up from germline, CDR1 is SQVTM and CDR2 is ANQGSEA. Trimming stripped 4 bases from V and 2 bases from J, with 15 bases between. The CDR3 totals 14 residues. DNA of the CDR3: TGCAGCGTTGTATTAGGAGTAAGGACCTACGAGCAGTACTTC. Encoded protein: CSVVLGVRTYEQYF.

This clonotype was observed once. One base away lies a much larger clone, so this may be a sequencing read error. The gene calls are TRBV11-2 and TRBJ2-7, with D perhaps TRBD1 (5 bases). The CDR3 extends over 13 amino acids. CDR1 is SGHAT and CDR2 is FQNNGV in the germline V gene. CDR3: CASSTTASYERYF. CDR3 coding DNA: TGTGCCAGCAGCACGACAGCTTCGTACGAGCGGTACTTC.

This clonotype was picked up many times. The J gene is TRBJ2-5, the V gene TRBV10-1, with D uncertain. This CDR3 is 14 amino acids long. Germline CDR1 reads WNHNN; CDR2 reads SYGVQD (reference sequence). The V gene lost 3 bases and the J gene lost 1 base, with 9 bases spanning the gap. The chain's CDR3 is CASSERAGQETQYF. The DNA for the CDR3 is TGCGCCAGCAGTGAAAGGGCAGGCCAAGAGACCCAGTACTTC.

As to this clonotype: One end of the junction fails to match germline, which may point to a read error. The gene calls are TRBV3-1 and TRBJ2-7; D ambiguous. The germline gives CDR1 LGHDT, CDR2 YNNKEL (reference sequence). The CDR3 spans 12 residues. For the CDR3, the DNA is TGTGCCAGCAGCCTAGCAGCCTACAAGCAGTACTTC. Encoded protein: CASSLAAYKQYF.

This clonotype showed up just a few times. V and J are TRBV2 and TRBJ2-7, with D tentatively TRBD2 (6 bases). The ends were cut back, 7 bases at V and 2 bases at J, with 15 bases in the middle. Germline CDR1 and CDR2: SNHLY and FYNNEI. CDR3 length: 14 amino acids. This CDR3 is CASKRDSGTYEQYF. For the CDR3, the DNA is TGTGCCAGCAAGAGGGACTCAGGGACCTACGAGCAGTACTTC.

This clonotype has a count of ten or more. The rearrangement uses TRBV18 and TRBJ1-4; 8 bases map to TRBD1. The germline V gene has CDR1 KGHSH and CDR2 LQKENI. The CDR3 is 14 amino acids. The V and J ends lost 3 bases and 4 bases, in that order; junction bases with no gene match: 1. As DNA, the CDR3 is TGTGCCAGCTCACCGGGACAGGATAATGAAAAACTGTTTTTT. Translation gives CASSPGQDNEKLFF.

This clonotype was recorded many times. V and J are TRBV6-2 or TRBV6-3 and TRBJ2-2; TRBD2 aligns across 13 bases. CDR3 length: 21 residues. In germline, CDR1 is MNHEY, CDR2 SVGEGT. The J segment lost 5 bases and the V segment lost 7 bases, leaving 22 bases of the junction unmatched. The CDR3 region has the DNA TGTGCCAGCATGGGAACGGGACTAGCGGGAACCGGCCGTCGGAAGACCGGGGAGCTGTTTTTT. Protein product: CASMGTGLAGTGRRKTGELFF.

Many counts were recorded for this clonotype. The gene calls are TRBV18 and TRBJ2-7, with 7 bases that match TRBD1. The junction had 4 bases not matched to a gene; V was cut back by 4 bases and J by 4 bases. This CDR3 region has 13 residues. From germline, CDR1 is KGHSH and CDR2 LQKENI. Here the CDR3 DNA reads TGTGCCAGCTCACTTGTCAGGGGGTACGAGCAGTACTTC. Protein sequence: CASSLVRGYEQYF.

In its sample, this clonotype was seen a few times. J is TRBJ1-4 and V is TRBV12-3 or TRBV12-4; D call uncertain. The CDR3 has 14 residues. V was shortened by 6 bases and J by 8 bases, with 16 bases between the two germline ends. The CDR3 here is CASSLGSLGEKLFF. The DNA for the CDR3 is TGTGCCAGCAGCCTTGGCAGTCTGGGGGAAAAACTGTTTTTT.

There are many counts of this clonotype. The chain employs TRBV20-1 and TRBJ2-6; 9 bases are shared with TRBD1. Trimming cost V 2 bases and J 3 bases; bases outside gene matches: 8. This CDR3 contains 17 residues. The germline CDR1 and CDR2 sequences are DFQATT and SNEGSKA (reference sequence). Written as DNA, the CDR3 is TGCAGTGCTAGACCCCAACAGGGGGCTGTTGGGGCCAACGTCCTGACTTTC. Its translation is CSARPQQGAVGANVLTF.

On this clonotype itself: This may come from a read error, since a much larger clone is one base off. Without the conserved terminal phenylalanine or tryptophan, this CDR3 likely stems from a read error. The CDR3 bases are TGTGCCAGCAGCTTAGCGGGGGCTATTGGAATTGGTGAGCAGTTCCTC. Translated, it gives CASSLAGAIGIGEQFL. The J gene is TRBJ2-1, the V gene TRBV7-6, with D possibly being TRBD1 (6 bases). Trimming shortened V by 0 bases and J by 9 bases, and 18 bases separated the two germline ends. The CDR3 has 16 residues. Per the germline V gene, CDR1 is SGHVS and CDR2 is FNYEAQ.

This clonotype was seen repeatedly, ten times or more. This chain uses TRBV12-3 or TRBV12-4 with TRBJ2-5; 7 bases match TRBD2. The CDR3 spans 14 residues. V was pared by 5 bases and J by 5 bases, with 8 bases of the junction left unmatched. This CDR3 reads CASSPWEGRETQYF. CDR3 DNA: TGTGCCAGCAGTCCGTGGGAGGGCCGGGAGACCCAGTACTTC.

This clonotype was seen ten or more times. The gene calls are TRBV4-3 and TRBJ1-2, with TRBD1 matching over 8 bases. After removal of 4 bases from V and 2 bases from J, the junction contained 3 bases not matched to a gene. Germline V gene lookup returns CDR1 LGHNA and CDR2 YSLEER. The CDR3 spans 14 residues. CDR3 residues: CASSPWTGNYGYTF. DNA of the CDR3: TGCGCCAGCAGCCCCTGGACAGGGAACTATGGCTACACCTTC.

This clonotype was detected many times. This CDR3 is CASSRDRGPGETQYF. CDR3 nucleotides: TGTGCCAGCAGCCGGGACAGGGGTCCGGGAGAGACCCAGTACTTC. The chain has TRBV9 and TRBJ2-5; the match to TRBD1 covers 10 bases. Germline CDR1 is SGDLS and CDR2 is YYNGEE. V lost 4 bases to trimming and J lost 4 bases; unmatched junction nucleotides: 7. This CDR3 is built from 15 residues. Based on the CDR3 plus reference TRBV9 and TRBJ2-5, the full variable domain is DSGVTQTPKHLITATGQRVTLRCSPRSGDLSVYWYQQSLDQGLQFLIQYYNGEERAKGNILERFSAQQFPDLHSELNLSSLELGDSALYFCASSRDRGPGETQYFGPGTRLLVL.

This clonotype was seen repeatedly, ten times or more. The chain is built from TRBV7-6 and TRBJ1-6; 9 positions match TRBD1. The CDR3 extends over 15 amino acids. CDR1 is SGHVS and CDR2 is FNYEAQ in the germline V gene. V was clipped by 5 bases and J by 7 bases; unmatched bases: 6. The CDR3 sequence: CASSPSTGGNSPLHF. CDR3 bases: TGTGCCAGCAGCCCGTCGACAGGGGGGAATTCACCCCTCCACTTT.

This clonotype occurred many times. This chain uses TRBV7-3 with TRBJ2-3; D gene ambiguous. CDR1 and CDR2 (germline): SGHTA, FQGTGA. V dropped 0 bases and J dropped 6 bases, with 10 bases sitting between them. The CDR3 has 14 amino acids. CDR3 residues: CASSLTPTSDTQYF. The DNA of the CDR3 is TGTGCCAGCAGCTTAACGCCCACAAGTGATACGCAGTATTTT.

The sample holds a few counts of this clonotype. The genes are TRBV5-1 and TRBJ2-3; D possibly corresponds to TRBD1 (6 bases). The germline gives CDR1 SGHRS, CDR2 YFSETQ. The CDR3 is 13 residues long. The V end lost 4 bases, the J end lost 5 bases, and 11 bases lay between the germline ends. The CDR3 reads CASSPKGEDTQYF. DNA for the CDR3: TGCGCCAGCAGCCCCAAGGGGGAAGATACGCAGTATTTT.

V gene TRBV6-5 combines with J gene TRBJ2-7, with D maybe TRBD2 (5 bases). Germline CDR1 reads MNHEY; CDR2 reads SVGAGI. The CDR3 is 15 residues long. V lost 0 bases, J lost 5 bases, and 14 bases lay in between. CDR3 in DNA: TGTGCCAGCAGTTACTCTCCGGGGAAGGTGGACGAGCAGTACTTC. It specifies CASSYSPGKVDEQYF.

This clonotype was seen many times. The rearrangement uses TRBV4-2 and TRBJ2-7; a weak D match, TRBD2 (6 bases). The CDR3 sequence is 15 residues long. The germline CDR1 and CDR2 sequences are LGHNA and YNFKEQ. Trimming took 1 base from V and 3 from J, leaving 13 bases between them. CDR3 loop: CASSQGGDGGYEQYF. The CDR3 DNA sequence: TGTGCCAGCAGCCAAGGAGGGGACGGGGGCTACGAGCAGTACTTC.

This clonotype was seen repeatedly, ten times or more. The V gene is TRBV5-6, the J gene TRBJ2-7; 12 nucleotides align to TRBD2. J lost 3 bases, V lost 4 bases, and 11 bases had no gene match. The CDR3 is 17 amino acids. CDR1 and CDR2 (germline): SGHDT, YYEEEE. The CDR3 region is CASSRGALAGGNYEQYF. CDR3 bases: TGTGCCAGCAGCAGGGGGGCACTAGCGGGAGGTAACTACGAGCAGTACTTC.

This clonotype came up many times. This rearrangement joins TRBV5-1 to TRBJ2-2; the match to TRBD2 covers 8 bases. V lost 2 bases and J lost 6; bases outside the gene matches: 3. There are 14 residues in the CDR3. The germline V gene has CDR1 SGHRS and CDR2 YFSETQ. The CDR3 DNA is TGCGCCAGCAGCTTAGCGGGAGTCGCCGGGGAGCTGTTTTTT. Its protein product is CASSLAGVAGELFF.

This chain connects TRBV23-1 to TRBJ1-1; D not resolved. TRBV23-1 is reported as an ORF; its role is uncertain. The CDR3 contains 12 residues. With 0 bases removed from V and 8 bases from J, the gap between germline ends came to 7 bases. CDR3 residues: CASSQSETEAFF. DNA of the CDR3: TGCGCCAGCAGTCAATCAGAGACCGAAGCTTTCTTT.

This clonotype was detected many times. The CDR3 DNA sequence: TGCAGTGCTAGTCAAGCCCTGGCTTCCACAGATACGCAGTATTTT. Residues: CSASQALASTDTQYF. The J gene is TRBJ2-3, the V gene TRBV20-1; D remains ambiguous. The CDR3 is 15 residues long. V shed 3 bases and J shed 2 bases, with 15 bases lying between them. Germline V gene data show CDR1 as DFQATT and CDR2 as SNEGSKA (reference sequence).

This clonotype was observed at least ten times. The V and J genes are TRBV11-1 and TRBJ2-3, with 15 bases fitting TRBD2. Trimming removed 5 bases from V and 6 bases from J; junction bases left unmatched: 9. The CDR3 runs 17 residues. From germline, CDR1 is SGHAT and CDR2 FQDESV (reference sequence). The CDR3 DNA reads TGTGCCAGCAGCCCTGGACTAGCGGGAGGGCCCTTGGATACGCAGTATTTT. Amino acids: CASSPGLAGGPLDTQYF.

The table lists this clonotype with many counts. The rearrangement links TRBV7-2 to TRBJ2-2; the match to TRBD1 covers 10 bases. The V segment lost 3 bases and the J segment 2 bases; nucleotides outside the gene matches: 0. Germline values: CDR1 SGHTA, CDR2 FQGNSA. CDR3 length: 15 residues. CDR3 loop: CASSLTGGNTGELFF. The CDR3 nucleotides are TGTGCCAGCAGCTTGACAGGGGGCAACACCGGGGAGCTGTTTTTT.

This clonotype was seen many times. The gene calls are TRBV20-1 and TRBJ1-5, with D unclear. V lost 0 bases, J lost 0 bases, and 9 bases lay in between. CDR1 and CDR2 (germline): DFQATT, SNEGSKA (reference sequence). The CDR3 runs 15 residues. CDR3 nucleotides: TGCAGTGCTAGAGATCCCGTTTATAGCAATCAGCCCCAGCATTTT. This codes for CSARDPVYSNQPQHF.

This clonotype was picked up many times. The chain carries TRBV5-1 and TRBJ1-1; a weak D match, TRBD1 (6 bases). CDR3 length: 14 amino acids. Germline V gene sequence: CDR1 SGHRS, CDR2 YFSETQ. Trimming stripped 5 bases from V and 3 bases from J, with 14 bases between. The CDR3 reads CASRRSEGDTEAFF. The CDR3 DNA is TGCGCCAGCAGGCGAAGCGAGGGGGACACTGAAGCTTTCTTT.